A selection of T cell receptor beta chains follows, all from one sample in a study of shared clonotypes between healthy human individuals. Here immunoSEQ multiplex PCR was the method, and the copy in TCRdb shows in-frame clones only, minus some. The sample holds 980,000 or so clones; over 75% are singletons and the top ten take about 1.5%. Sequencing was performed on memory CD4+ T cells sorted from blood. These receptors all stem from a man between 18 and 29 years old in good health. CDR3s include the opening cysteine and the closing phenylalanine or tryptophan. The D gene is left open where the match is weak. Size values are once, few and many counts, or a class for expanded clones, and some rows have none.

abundance: .
v_gene: TRBV28
len: 14
d_gene: .
j_gene: TRBJ1-6
CDR3nt: TGTGCCAGCAGTTTAGACAAAATTAATTCACCCCTCCACTTT
CDR3aa: CASSLDKINSPLHF

abundance: .
v_gene: TRBV5-6
len: 14
d_gene: .
j_gene: TRBJ1-4
CDR3nt: TGTGCCAGCAGCTTCTGGGCGGAGGAAGAAAAACTGTTTTTT
CDR3aa: CASSFWAEEEKLFF

abundance: .
v_gene: TRBV7-2
len: 15
d_gene: .
j_gene: TRBJ1-2
CDR3nt: TGTGCCAGCAGCTTAGCAGGGCAGGCCCGCTATGGCTACACCTTC
CDR3aa: CASSLAGQARYGYTF

abundance: .
v_gene: TRBV6-5
len: 13
d_gene: .
j_gene: TRBJ1-6
CDR3nt: TGTGCCAGCAGTGGCAGGGACGGTTCACCCCTCCACTTT
CDR3aa: CASSGRDGSPLHF

abundance: .
v_gene: TRBV5-1
len: 15
d_gene: .
j_gene: TRBJ2-1
CDR3nt: TGCGCCAGCAGCTTGACAGGCGATACCTACAATGAGCAGTTCTTC
CDR3aa: CASSLTGDTYNEQFF

abundance: few
v_gene: TRBV20-1
len: 11
d_gene: .
j_gene: TRBJ2-1
CDR3nt: TGCAGTGCTAGCGGGCGGGATGAGCAGTTCTTC
CDR3aa: CSASGRDEQFF

abundance: .
v_gene: TRBV19
len: 15
d_gene: .
j_gene: TRBJ1-5
CDR3nt: TGTGCCAGTAGTATTCGAGGGGCGAACAATCAGCCCCAGCATTTT
CDR3aa: CASSIRGANNQPQHF

abundance: .
v_gene: TRBV19
len: 15
d_gene: .
j_gene: TRBJ2-5
CDR3nt: TGTGCCAGTAGTATAGGCCAGGGCAACCGAGAGACCCAGTACTTC
CDR3aa: CASSIGQGNRETQYF

abundance: .
v_gene: TRBV28
len: 20
d_gene: TRBD1
j_gene: TRBJ1-4
CDR3nt: TGTGCCAGCAGTTTAGGGGAACCGGGACAGGGGTCGTATTCTTCACCAAAACTGTTTTTT
CDR3aa: CASSLGEPGQGSYSSPKLFF

abundance: .
v_gene: TRBV12-1
len: 15
d_gene: .
j_gene: TRBJ1-2
CDR3nt: TGTGCCAGCAGCCAGAGGGACAGGGGAAACTATGGCTACACCTTC
CDR3aa: CASSQRDRGNYGYTF

abundance: .
v_gene: TRBV4-1
len: 17
d_gene: .
j_gene: TRBJ1-5
CDR3nt: TGCGCCAGCAGCCAAGATATAAACGCAGTAAGGAATCAGCCCCAGCATTTT
CDR3aa: CASSQDINAVRNQPQHF

abundance: .
v_gene: TRBV7-8
len: 12
d_gene: .
j_gene: TRBJ2-2
CDR3nt: TGTGCCCCAAAACCCTACACCGGGGAGCTGTTTTTT
CDR3aa: CAPKPYTGELFF

abundance: once
v_gene: TRBV5-5
len: 15
d_gene: TRBD2
j_gene: TRBJ2-7
CDR3nt: TGTGCCAGCAGCGAGGTAGGACTAGCGGTCTACGAGCAGTACTTC
CDR3aa: CASSEVGLAVYEQYF

abundance: .
v_gene: TRBV4-1
len: 14
d_gene: .
j_gene: TRBJ2-1
CDR3nt: TGCGCCAGCAGCCATGCCGGACTCTACAATGAGCAGTTCTTC
CDR3aa: CASSHAGLYNEQFF

abundance: .
v_gene: TRBV13
len: 13
d_gene: .
j_gene: TRBJ2-1
CDR3nt: TGTGCCAGCACCCCAGGGAACTACAATGAGCAGTTCTTC
CDR3aa: CASTPGNYNEQFF

abundance: once
v_gene: TRBV5-5
len: 14
d_gene: .
j_gene: TRBJ1-6
CDR3nt: TGTGCCAGCAGCTCGCAGGGTGTTACTTCACCCCTCCACTTT
CDR3aa: CASSSQGVTSPLHF

abundance: .
v_gene: TRBV9
len: 14
d_gene: .
j_gene: TRBJ2-2
CDR3nt: TGTGCCAGCAGCGCCCGGGTCTCCACCGGGGAGCTGTTTTTT
CDR3aa: CASSARVSTGELFF

abundance: once
v_gene: TRBV7-9
len: 14
d_gene: .
j_gene: TRBJ1-1
CDR3nt: TGTGCCAGCAGCTTTCAGGGAGGGGGCACTGAAGCTTTCTTT
CDR3aa: CASSFQGGGTEAFF

abundance: .
v_gene: TRBV25-1
len: 16
d_gene: .
j_gene: TRBJ1-2
CDR3nt: TGTGCCAGCAGTGAACCTGGGACACCGCGAGAAATTGGCTACACCTTC
CDR3aa: CASSEPGTPREIGYTF

abundance: many
v_gene: TRBV30
len: 15
d_gene: TRBD2
j_gene: TRBJ2-1
CDR3nt: TGTGCCTGGAGTTCCGACGGGAGGGCCCTCAATGAGCAGTTCTTC
CDR3aa: CAWSSDGRALNEQFF

abundance: .
v_gene: TRBV28
len: 12
d_gene: .
j_gene: TRBJ1-3
CDR3nt: TGTGCCAGCATAAGCTCTGGAAACACCATATATTTT
CDR3aa: CASISSGNTIYF

abundance: .
v_gene: TRBV10-3
len: 13
d_gene: .
j_gene: TRBJ2-3
CDR3nt: TGTGCCATCAAGGGGGAGGGTACAGATACGCAGTATTTT
CDR3aa: CAIKGEGTDTQYF

abundance: few
v_gene: TRBV12-5
len: 12
d_gene: .
j_gene: TRBJ2-3
CDR3nt: TGTGCTAGTGGTTCCCGTACAGATACGCAGTATTTT
CDR3aa: CASGSRTDTQYF